This record looks at one T cell receptor (beta chain) sequence and its context. Random hexamers primed reverse transcription of roughly 0.5 to 1 ug RNA. Across 54 Vbeta and 13 Jbeta, TCR beta CDR3 was amplified with immunoSEQ multiplex PCR. TCRdb used MiXCR to reprocess the immunoSEQ multiplex PCR reads, holding one entry per CDR3 protein. There are some 200,000 distinct CDR3 sequences in the sample; under 97% occur only once, and approximately 0.1% lies in the top ten. The data were taken from a study of CD8 T cells in Susac syndrome. Study at large: Sequencing included Susac syndrome patients, roughly 6 of them with active disease and roughly eight in remission. At blood draw, Susac syndrome patients were therapy-naive, on corticosteroids, or on intravenous immunoglobulin alone.

The CDR3 spans 17 residues. Germline V gene sequence: CDR1 SEHNR, CDR2 FQNEAQ (reference sequence). The junction had 13 bases not matched to a gene; V was cut back by 5 bases and J by 4 bases. The authors sequenced TCR beta from blood CD8+ and CD4+ T cells. Specimen: CD4+ T cells from PBMCs. This receptor was taken from a human donor with Susac syndrome. This chain joins TRBV7-9 and TRBJ2-1; 8 positions agree with TRBD2. In nucleotides, the CDR3 is TGTGCCAGCAGCCCACCTTTAAGCGGGGGAGTATACAATGAGCAGTTCTTC. Protein sequence: CASSPPLSGGVYNEQFF. The full variable domain, its missing parts supplied by reference TRBV7-9 and TRBJ2-1, is DTGVSQNPRHKITKRGQNVTFRCDPISEHNRLYWYRQTLGQGPEFLTYFQNEAQLEKSRLLSDRFSAERPKGSFSTLEIQRTEQGDSAMYLCASSPPLSGGVYNEQFFGPGTRLTVL.